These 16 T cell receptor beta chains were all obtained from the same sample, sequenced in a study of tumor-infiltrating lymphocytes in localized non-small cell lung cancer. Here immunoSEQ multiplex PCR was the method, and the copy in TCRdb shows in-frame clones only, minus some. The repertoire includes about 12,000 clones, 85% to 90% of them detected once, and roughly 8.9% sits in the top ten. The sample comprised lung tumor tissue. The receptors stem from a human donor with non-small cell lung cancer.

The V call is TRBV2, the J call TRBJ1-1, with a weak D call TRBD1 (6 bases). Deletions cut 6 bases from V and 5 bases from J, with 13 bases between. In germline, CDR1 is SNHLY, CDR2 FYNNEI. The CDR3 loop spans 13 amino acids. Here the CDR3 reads CASRIDRTTEAFF. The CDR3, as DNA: TGTGCCAGCAGGATTGACAGGACTACTGAAGCTTTCTTT.

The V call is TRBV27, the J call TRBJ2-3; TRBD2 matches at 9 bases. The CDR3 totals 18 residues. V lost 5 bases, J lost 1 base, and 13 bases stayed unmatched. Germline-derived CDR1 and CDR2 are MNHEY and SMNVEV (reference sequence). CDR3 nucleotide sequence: TGTGCCAGCAGTATGTATCCCCCGGGACTAGCCGGCACAGATACGCAGTATTTT. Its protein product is CASSMYPPGLAGTDTQYF.

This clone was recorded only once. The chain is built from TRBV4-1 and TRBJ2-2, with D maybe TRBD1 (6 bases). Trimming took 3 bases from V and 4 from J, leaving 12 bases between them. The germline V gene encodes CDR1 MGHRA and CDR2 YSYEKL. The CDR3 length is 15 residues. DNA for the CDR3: TGCGCCAGCAGCCATGACCGGACAGCCACCGGGGAGCTGTTTTTT. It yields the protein CASSHDRTATGELFF.

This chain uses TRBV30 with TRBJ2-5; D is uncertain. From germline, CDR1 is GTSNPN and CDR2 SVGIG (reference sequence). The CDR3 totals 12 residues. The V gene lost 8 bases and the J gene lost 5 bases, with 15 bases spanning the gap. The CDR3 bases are TGTGCCCGTGGAGATCTAGGGGAGACCCAGTACTTC. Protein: CARGDLGETQYF.

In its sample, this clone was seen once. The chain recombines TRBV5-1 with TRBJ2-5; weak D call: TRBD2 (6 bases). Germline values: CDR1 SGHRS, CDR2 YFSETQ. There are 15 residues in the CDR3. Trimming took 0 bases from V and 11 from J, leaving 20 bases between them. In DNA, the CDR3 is TGCGCCAGCAGCTTGGCGGGACTTACAACGGGGGAGCAGTACTTC. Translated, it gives CASSLAGLTTGEQYF.

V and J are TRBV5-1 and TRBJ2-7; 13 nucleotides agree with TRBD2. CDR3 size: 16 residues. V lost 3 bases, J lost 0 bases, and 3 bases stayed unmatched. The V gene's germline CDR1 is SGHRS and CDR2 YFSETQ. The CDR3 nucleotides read TGCGCCAGCAGCTGGGGGACTAGCGGGACCTCCTACGAGCAGTACTTC. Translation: CASSWGTSGTSYEQYF.

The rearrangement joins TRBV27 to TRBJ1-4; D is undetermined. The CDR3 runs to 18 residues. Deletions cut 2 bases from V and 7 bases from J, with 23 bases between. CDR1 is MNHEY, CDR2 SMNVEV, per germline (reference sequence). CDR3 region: CASSLLPSHSTRSEKLFF. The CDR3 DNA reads TGTGCCAGCAGTTTACTCCCTTCACACAGTACGAGGAGTGAAAAACTGTTTTTT.

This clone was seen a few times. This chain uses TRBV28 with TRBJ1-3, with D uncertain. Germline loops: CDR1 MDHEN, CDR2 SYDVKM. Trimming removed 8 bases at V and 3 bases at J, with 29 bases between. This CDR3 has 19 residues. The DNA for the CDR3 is TGTGCCAGCGCTTTATCCAGCTCGTACAGAGAGGATATTGGAAACACCATATATTTT. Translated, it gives CASALSSSYREDIGNTIYF.

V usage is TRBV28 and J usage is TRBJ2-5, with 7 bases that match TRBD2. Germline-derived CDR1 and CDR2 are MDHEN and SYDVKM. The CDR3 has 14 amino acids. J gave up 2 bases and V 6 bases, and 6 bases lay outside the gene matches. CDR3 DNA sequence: TGTGCCAGCAGCCCTGGGGGAGGGCAAGAGACCCAGTACTTC. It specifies CASSPGGGQETQYF. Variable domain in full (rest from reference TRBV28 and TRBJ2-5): DVKVTQSSRYLVKRTGEKVFLECVQDMDHENMFWYRQDPGLGLRLIYFSYDVKMKEKGDIPEGYSVSREKKERFSLILESASTNQTSMYLCASSPGGGQETQYFGPGTRLLVL.

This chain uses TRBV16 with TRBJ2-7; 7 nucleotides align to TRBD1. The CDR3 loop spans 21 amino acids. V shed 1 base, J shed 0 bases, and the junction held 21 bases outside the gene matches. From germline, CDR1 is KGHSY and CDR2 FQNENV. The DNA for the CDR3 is TGTGCCAGCAGCCAATTGTCCCCCGTGTCGTGCCAGGGGGTGAGCTCCTACGAGCAGTACTTC. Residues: CASSQLSPVSCQGVSSYEQYF.

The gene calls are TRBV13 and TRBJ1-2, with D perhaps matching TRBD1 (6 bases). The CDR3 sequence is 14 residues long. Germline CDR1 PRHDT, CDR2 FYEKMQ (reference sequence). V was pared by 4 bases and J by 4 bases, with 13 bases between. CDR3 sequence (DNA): TGTGCCAGCAGCTCCCGGGGGCTTTCCTATGGCTACACCTTC. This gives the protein CASSSRGLSYGYTF.

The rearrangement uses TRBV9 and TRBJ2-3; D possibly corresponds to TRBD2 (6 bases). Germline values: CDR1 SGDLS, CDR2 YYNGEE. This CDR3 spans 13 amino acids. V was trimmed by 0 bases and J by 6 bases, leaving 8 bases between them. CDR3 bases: TGTGCCAGCAGCGTAGGTAGCGGCGATACGCAGTATTTT. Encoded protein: CASSVGSGDTQYF.

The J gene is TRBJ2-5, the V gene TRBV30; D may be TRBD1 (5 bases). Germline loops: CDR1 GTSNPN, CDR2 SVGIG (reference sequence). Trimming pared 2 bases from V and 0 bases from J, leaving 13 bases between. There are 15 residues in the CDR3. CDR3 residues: CAWSPTALYQETQYF. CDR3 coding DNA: TGTGCCTGGAGTCCGACAGCGCTGTACCAAGAGACCCAGTACTTC.

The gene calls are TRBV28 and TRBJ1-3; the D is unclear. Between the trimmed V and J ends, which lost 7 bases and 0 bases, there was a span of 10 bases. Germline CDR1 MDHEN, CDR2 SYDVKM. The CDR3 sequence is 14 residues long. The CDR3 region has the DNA TGTGCCAGCAATACCCGCTCCTCTGGAAACACCATATATTTT. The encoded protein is CASNTRSSGNTIYF.

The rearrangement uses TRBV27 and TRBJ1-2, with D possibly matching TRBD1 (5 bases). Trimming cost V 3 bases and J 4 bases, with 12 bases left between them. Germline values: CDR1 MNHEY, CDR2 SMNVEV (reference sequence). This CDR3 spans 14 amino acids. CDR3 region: CASSLDVGGYGYTF. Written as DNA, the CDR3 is TGTGCCAGCAGTTTGGACGTGGGGGGCTATGGCTACACCTTC.

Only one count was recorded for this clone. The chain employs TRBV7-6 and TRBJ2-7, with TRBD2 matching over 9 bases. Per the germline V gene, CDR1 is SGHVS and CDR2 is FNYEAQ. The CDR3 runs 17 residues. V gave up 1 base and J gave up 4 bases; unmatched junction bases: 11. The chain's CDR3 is CASSLGSGSGRMYEQYF. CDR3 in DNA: TGTGCCAGCAGCTTAGGATCGGGGAGCGGGAGGATGTACGAGCAGTACTTC.